The 28 T cell receptor beta chains in this list originate from one sample, sequenced in a study of cytomegalovirus exposure and HLA in healthy donors. PCR used 60 Vbeta primers and 13 Jbeta primers. This table comes from immunoSEQ multiplex PCR, and its TCRdb copy is limited to in-frame clones, with some not included. Altogether about 140,000 clones are present, more than 65% being singletons, with the ten largest covering approximately 1.6%. Material: PBMCs. All receptors derive from a woman in her 30s in good health and CMV-seronegative.

The chain recombines TRBV2 with TRBJ2-3; 9 bases fit TRBD1. Trimming removed 3 bases from V and 5 bases from J; junction bases left unmatched: 3. CDR1 and CDR2 (germline): SNHLY, FYNNEI. The CDR3 sequence is 14 residues long. CDR3 amino acids: CASSEGQGGDTQYF. In DNA form, the CDR3 reads TGTGCCAGCAGTGAGGGACAGGGAGGAGATACGCAGTATTTT.

The chain employs TRBV10-3 and TRBJ2-5, with D perhaps TRBD2 (6 bases). Germline-derived CDR1 and CDR2 are ENHRY and SYGVKD. This CDR3 contains 14 residues. V lost 6 bases to trimming and J lost 0 bases, with 11 bases between them. The DNA for the CDR3 is TGTGCCATCAGGAAGGCGGGGAACCAAGAGACCCAGTACTTC. This codes for CAIRKAGNQETQYF.

J is TRBJ2-3 and V is TRBV6-1, with TRBD2 matching 8 bases. V lost 7 bases, J lost 1 base, and 4 bases stayed unmatched. This CDR3 spans 14 amino acids. CDR1 MNHNS and CDR2 SASEGT come from the germline V gene. The CDR3 loop is CASTRREGTDTQYF. CDR3 bases: TGTGCCAGCACTCGGCGGGAGGGCACAGATACGCAGTATTTT.

This chain links TRBV5-5 with TRBJ2-5; 8 nucleotides line up with TRBD2. This CDR3 comprises 14 residues. Germline-derived CDR1 and CDR2 are SGHKS and YYEKEE (reference sequence). Losses at the gene ends were 4 bases for V and 5 bases for J; bases not matched to a gene: 7. The chain's CDR3 is CASSLTPGGETQYF. As DNA, the CDR3 is TGTGCCAGCAGCCTAACTCCGGGGGGGGAGACCCAGTACTTC.

V usage is TRBV10-3 and J usage is TRBJ1-1, with 11 bases that match TRBD1. With 7 bases clipped from V and 1 base from J, the junction kept 2 bases outside the gene matches. The CDR3 is made up of 14 amino acids. From germline, CDR1 is ENHRY and CDR2 SYGVKD. DNA of the CDR3: TGTGCCATCAAGGGACAGGGGGGGAACACTGAAGCTTTCTTT. Protein: CAIKGQGGNTEAFF.

This clone was recorded once. The chain joins TRBV2 to TRBJ1-4, with D unclear. V was pared by 4 bases and J by 3 bases, with 12 bases between. Germline V gives CDR1 SNHLY, CDR2 FYNNEI. The CDR3 extends over 15 amino acids. In DNA form, the CDR3 reads TGTGCCAGCAGTGGAGAGCGGGGATCTAATGAAAAACTGTTTTTT. Its protein is CASSGERGSNEKLFF.

This clone was counted only a few times. The gene calls are TRBV6-5 and TRBJ2-3; 9 nucleotides agree with TRBD2. This CDR3 comprises 14 residues. Germline CDR1 and CDR2: MNHEY and SVGAGI. Losses at the gene ends were 8 bases for V and 5 bases for J; bases not matched to a gene: 8. CDR3 nucleotides: TGTGCCAGCGCTGTGGCGGGAGGGGAAGATACGCAGTATTTT. Its translation is CASAVAGGEDTQYF.

The rearrangement uses TRBV5-1 and TRBJ2-5; tentative D call: TRBD2 (5 bases). V was trimmed by 6 bases and J by 4 bases, leaving 13 bases between them. Germline V CDR1 and CDR2: SGHRS, YFSETQ. This CDR3 region has 13 residues. The CDR3, as DNA: TGCGCCAGCACGACGTTAGGAGGAGAGACCCAGTACTTC. This gives the protein CASTTLGGETQYF.

This clone came up a few times. V is TRBV5-6 and J is TRBJ1-1, with D tentatively TRBD1 (6 bases). Germline lookup yields CDR1 SGHDT and CDR2 YYEEEE. V was pared by 2 bases and J by 3 bases, with 14 bases between. The CDR3 is made up of 15 amino acids. This chain's CDR3 is CASSLGGIMYTEAFF. As DNA, the CDR3 is TGTGCCAGCAGCTTAGGGGGTATCATGTACACTGAAGCTTTCTTT.

This clone was observed a few times. This chain links TRBV25-1 with TRBJ2-7, with TRBD2 matching over 10 bases. J gave up 0 bases and V 6 bases, and 5 bases lay outside the gene matches. This CDR3 region has 15 residues. Germline CDR1 and CDR2: MGHDK and SYGVNS. The CDR3 DNA follows: TGTGCCAGCAGCGGGACTAGCGATGCCTCCTACGAGCAGTACTTC. This encodes CASSGTSDASYEQYF.

CDR3 in DNA: TGTGCCAGCAGCTTCAGGGGGCCTCTTAACACTGAAGCTTTCTTT. Protein sequence: CASSFRGPLNTEAFF. The J gene is TRBJ1-1, the V gene TRBV11-2; TRBD1 matches at 8 bases. Trimming removed 3 bases from V and 2 bases from J; junction bases left unmatched: 5. CDR1 and CDR2 from the germline V gene are SGHAT and FQNNGV. This CDR3 has 15 residues.

The rearrangement links TRBV11-2 to TRBJ2-7; 10 positions agree with TRBD1. The germline CDR1 and CDR2 sequences are SGHAT and FQNNGV. The CDR3 is 14 amino acids. V gave up 5 bases and J gave up 6 bases; unmatched junction bases: 7. CDR3 amino acids: CASSPRTGGGEQYV. In nucleotides, the CDR3 is TGTGCCAGCAGCCCCAGGACAGGGGGTGGCGAGCAGTACGTC.

This rearrangement joins TRBV7-9 to TRBJ2-7; a weak D match, TRBD2 (7 bases). The CDR3 is 14 residues long. V was clipped by 5 bases and J by 3 bases, with 14 bases between them. The germline CDR1 and CDR2 sequences are SEHNR and FQNEAQ (reference sequence). CDR3 amino acids: CASSRTGGFYEQYF. Written as DNA, the CDR3 is TGTGCCAGCAGCCGAACGGGGGGCTTCTACGAGCAGTACTTC.

The genes are TRBV28 and TRBJ2-7, with D possibly matching TRBD1 (6 bases). Germline V gene lookup returns CDR1 MDHEN and CDR2 SYDVKM. Trimming shortened V by 4 bases and J by 6 bases, and 10 bases separated the two germline ends. The CDR3 consists of 12 residues. CDR3 sequence (DNA): TGTGCCAGCAGTTCCCAGGGGCGCGAGCAGTACTTC. Protein product: CASSSQGREQYF.

This rearrangement joins TRBV28 to TRBJ2-7, with D possibly being TRBD1 (6 bases). V lost 7 bases and J lost 7, with 14 bases in between. CDR1 MDHEN and CDR2 SYDVKM come from the germline V gene. CDR3 size: 12 residues. CDR3 sequence reads: CASTTGSGEQYF. The CDR3 nucleotides read TGTGCCAGCACGACAGGTTCCGGGGAGCAGTACTTC. The full variable domain, rest sourced from reference TRBV28 and TRBJ2-7, is DVKVTQSSRYLVKRTGEKVFLECVQDMDHENMFWYRQDPGLGLRLIYFSYDVKMKEKGDIPEGYSVSREKKERFSLILESASTNQTSMYLCASTTGSGEQYFGPGTRLTVT.

The chain is built from TRBV6-1 and TRBJ1-3, with D possibly TRBD1 on 6 matching bases. The CDR3 loop spans 16 amino acids. The germline CDR1 and CDR2 sequences are MNHNS and SASEGT. The germline V and J ends were trimmed by 3 bases and 0 bases, with 12 bases remaining between them. The CDR3 DNA reads as TGTGCCAGCAGTGAGGCTACAGGGAACTCTGGAAACACCATATATTTT. Its protein is CASSEATGNSGNTIYF.

This clone was found once. Additional DNA sequences in this sample encode the identical CDR3. This chain's CDR3 is CASSLSQTGELFF. CDR3 bases: TGTGCCAGCAGCTTATCCCAGACCGGGGAGCTGTTTTTT. This chain uses TRBV7-9 with TRBJ2-2; D gene uncertain. This CDR3 spans 13 amino acids. In germline, CDR1 is SEHNR, CDR2 FQNEAQ (reference sequence). Trimming removed 2 bases from V and 5 bases from J, with 6 bases in between.

This clone was found once. V usage is TRBV7-6 and J usage is TRBJ2-1, with 10 positions matching TRBD2. The V and J ends lost 6 bases and 2 bases, in that order; junction bases with no gene match: 4. The CDR3 is 15 amino acids. Germline-derived CDR1 and CDR2 are SGHVS and FNYEAQ. In nucleotides, the CDR3 is TGTGCCAGCAGTCAACTAGCGGGAACCTACAATGAGCAGTTCTTC. Its translation is CASSQLAGTYNEQFF.

V and J are TRBV9 and TRBJ2-1; 9 nucleotides line up with TRBD2. With 3 bases clipped from V and 8 bases from J, the junction kept 9 bases outside the gene matches. There are 15 residues in the CDR3. CDR1 is SGDLS, CDR2 YYNGEE, per germline. The DNA of the CDR3 is TGTGCCAGCAGCGAACGCGGGGGGGCCCTAGATGAGCAGTTCTTC. Protein product: CASSERGGALDEQFF.

The chain couples TRBV29-1 to TRBJ2-1; 7 bases fit TRBD2. CDR3 length equals 12 residues. Trimming removed 7 bases from V and 4 bases from J; junction bases left unmatched: 4. Germline lookup yields CDR1 SQVTM and CDR2 ANQGSEA. The CDR3 bases are TGCAGCGCCCAGCGGGGTTACAATGAGCAGTTCTTC. Encoded protein: CSAQRGYNEQFF.

V is TRBV2 and J is TRBJ2-3; TRBD2 matches 12 bases. The J segment lost 3 bases and the V segment lost 4 bases, leaving 11 bases of the junction unmatched. The germline V gene has CDR1 SNHLY and CDR2 FYNNEI. The CDR3 sequence is 18 residues long. This chain's CDR3 is CASSVRASGGARTDTQYF. The CDR3, as DNA: TGTGCCAGCAGTGTGAGGGCTAGCGGGGGGGCACGTACAGATACGCAGTATTTT.

V usage is TRBV13 and J usage is TRBJ1-1; D might be TRBD1 (5 bases). CDR3 length: 17 residues. V was clipped by 1 base and J by 4 bases, with 19 bases between them. CDR1 and CDR2 from the germline V gene are PRHDT and FYEKMQ (reference sequence). The CDR3 region is CASSLAPRGAGSTEAFF. In DNA, the CDR3 is TGTGCCAGCAGCTTAGCCCCCCGGGGCGCGGGGAGCACTGAAGCTTTCTTT.

This chain links TRBV19 with TRBJ2-1; 10 bases match TRBD1. Germline CDR1 is LNHDA and CDR2 is SQIVND (reference sequence). The junction had 14 bases not matched to a gene; V was cut back by 4 bases and J by 8 bases. The CDR3 spans 17 residues. DNA of the CDR3: TGTGCCAGTAGTACTCGCACCCGACAGGGGGCAGGCTATGAGCAGTTCTTC. The encoded protein is CASSTRTRQGAGYEQFF.

This clone has just a few counts. The chain uses TRBV9 and TRBJ2-3; 13 positions agree with TRBD2. The junction had 4 bases not matched to a gene; V was cut back by 3 bases and J by 6 bases. Germline loops: CDR1 SGDLS, CDR2 YYNGEE. This CDR3 contains 15 residues. The CDR3 reads CASSAGLAGVDTQYF. The CDR3 DNA sequence: TGTGCCAGCAGCGCCGGACTAGCGGGAGTGGATACGCAGTATTTT.

This clone occurred once. The chain uses TRBV18 and TRBJ1-5; 11 nucleotides match TRBD1. V gave up 0 bases and J gave up 7 bases; unmatched junction bases: 8. Germline V gene sequence: CDR1 KGHSH, CDR2 LQKENI. This CDR3 is 17 amino acids long. CDR3 residues: CASSPPVAGQGGQPQHF. CDR3 nucleotides: TGTGCCAGCTCACCACCGGTGGCGGGACAGGGGGGACAGCCCCAGCATTTT.

The V gene is TRBV15, the J gene TRBJ2-7, with 7 bases lining up with TRBD2. CDR3 size: 16 residues. J was trimmed by 3 bases and V by 0 bases; bases with no gene match: 8. Germline V CDR1 and CDR2: LNHNV, YYDKDF (reference sequence). CDR3 sequence (DNA): TGTGCCACCAGCAGAGATTGGGCGGGGGTGGACTACGAGCAGTACTTC. Encoded protein: CATSRDWAGVDYEQYF.

The V and J genes are TRBV5-1 and TRBJ1-2, with D unresolved. V lost 4 bases, J lost 1 base, and 5 bases lay in between. The CDR3 is 12 amino acids. Germline CDR1 is SGHRS and CDR2 is YFSETQ. The CDR3 reads CASSDNNYGYTF. In DNA form, the CDR3 reads TGCGCCAGCAGCGACAATAACTATGGCTACACCTTC.

The chain has TRBV28 and TRBJ1-2, with D possibly matching TRBD1 (6 bases). The ends were cut back, 3 bases at V and 7 bases at J, with 15 bases in the middle. Germline V gene data show CDR1 as MDHEN and CDR2 as SYDVKM. The length of the CDR3 is 14 residues. For the CDR3, the DNA is TGTGCCAGCAGTTTGGGCAGGGGCCAGGGTGGCTACACCTTC. Its protein product is CASSLGRGQGGYTF.